This is a list of T cell receptor beta chains from one sample in a study of blood T cell repertoires in COVID-19. Assay: immunoSEQ multiplex PCR; the TCRdb copy retains only in-frame clones and omits some. Of 120,000 to 150,000 clones listed, about 91% are singletons. The sequencing input was peripheral blood. These receptors were taken from a human donor in a cohort sampled during active COVID-19. The CDR3 runs from the conserved cysteine through the conserved F or W. The D gene is left open where the match is weak. Size tells how often a clone was seen (once, few, many) or the class of an expanded clone, and some rows leave it out.

TRBJ1-1,NA,TRBD1,TRBV10-3,CASTGVGDTEAFF,TGTGCCAGCACAGGGGTGGGGGACACTGAAGCTTTCTTT
TRBJ2-3,NA,TRBD1,TRBV19,CASSDRGQSDTQYF,TGTGCCAGTAGCGACAGGGGGCAGTCAGATACGCAGTATTTT
TRBJ1-2,once,TRBD1,TRBV7-9,CASNRGPTF,TGTGCCAGCAACAGGGGCCCCACCTTC
TRBJ1-6,NA,NA,TRBV7-9,CASTPAGGAPLHF,TGTGCCAGCACCCCTGCGGGGGGAGCGCCCCTCCACTTT
TRBJ2-5,NA,TRBD2,TRBV5-4,CASRFGTSGGQPQYF,TGTGCCAGCAGATTCGGGACTAGCGGGGGACAGCCCCAGTACTTC
TRBJ2-7,NA,NA,TRBV19,CASSLGRGSYEQYF,TGTGCCAGTAGTTTAGGGAGAGGCTCCTACGAGCAGTACTTC
TRBJ1-1,once,NA,TRBV12-3/TRBV12-4,CASRSTGNTEAFF,TGTGCCAGCAGATCCACAGGGAACACTGAAGCTTTCTTT
TRBJ1-2,NA,NA,TRBV7-9,CASSLGRSDYGYTF,TGTGCCAGCAGCTTAGGCCGGTCGGACTATGGCTACACCTTC
TRBJ2-5,NA,NA,TRBV6-1,CASSGIYREGTRETQYF,TGTGCCAGCAGTGGTATTTACAGGGAGGGGACGAGAGAGACCCAGTACTTC
TRBJ1-2,NA,NA,TRBV27,CASSLRRAGPYGYTF,TGTGCCAGCAGTTTACGTCGTGCGGGCCCGTATGGCTACACCTTC
TRBJ2-2,few,TRBD2,TRBV6-5,CASSYGTSVSGELFF,TGTGCCAGCAGTTACGGGACTAGCGTTTCCGGGGAGCTGTTTTTT
TRBJ2-1,NA,TRBD2,TRBV4-2,CASSQDLAGSSYNEQFF,TGTGCCAGCAGCCAGGATCTAGCGGGGAGCTCCTACAATGAGCAGTTCTTC
TRBJ1-5,NA,TRBD1,TRBV7-2,CASSLGDRLAQPQHF,TGTGCCAGCAGCTTAGGGGACAGGTTAGCACAGCCCCAGCATTTT
TRBJ2-1,NA,TRBD1,TRBV12-3/TRBV12-4,CASSQTNRGEQFF,TGTGCCAGCAGCCAAACAAACAGGGGCGAGCAGTTCTTC
TRBJ1-5,few,TRBD1,TRBV6-1,CASSSNRGLNQPQHF,TGTGCCAGCAGTTCGAACAGGGGACTCAATCAGCCCCAGCATTTT
TRBJ2-2,NA,NA,TRBV4-2,CASSPNGELFF,TGTGCCAGCAGCCCTAACGGGGAGCTGTTTTTT
TRBJ2-2,few,NA,TRBV30,CAWSVGGTGELFF,TGTGCCTGGAGTGTAGGAGGGACCGGGGAGCTGTTTTTT
TRBJ1-2,NA,NA,TRBV3-1/TRBV3-2,CASSQGQGSGYTF,TGTGCCAGCAGCCAAGGTCAGGGATCTGGCTACACCTTC
TRBJ2-2,NA,TRBD1,TRBV7-2,CASSVGQGVRSGELFF,TGTGCCAGCAGCGTGGGACAGGGCGTGAGAAGCGGGGAGCTGTTTTTT
TRBJ2-1,NA,TRBD2,TRBV20-1,CSASTLAGGLYNEQFF,TGCAGTGCTAGTACCTTAGCGGGGGGTCTTTACAATGAGCAGTTCTTC
TRBJ1-6,NA,TRBD1,TRBV28,CASSPRPGGGSPLHF,TGTGCCAGCAGTCCTCGTCCAGGGGGCGGATCACCCCTCCACTTT
TRBJ1-4,NA,NA,TRBV5-1,CASSLGTGSGEKLFF,TGCGCCAGCAGCTTGGGGACGGGGTCGGGTGAAAAACTGTTTTTT
TRBJ2-1,NA,NA,TRBV6-1,CASSEATGMQFF,TGTGCCAGCAGTGAAGCGACAGGTATGCAGTTCTTC
TRBJ2-3,NA,TRBD2,TRBV7-9,CASINRGEGTQYF,TGTGCCAGCATCAACCGAGGGGAGGGAACGCAGTATTTT
TRBJ2-7,NA,TRBD2,TRBV6-5,CASSSLREGGTYEQYF,TGTGCCAGCAGTTCCCTACGGGAGGGGGGCACTTACGAGCAGTACTTC
TRBJ2-2,NA,NA,TRBV2,CASSRRRLSNTGELFF,TGTGCCAGCAGTAGGAGACGGCTATCGAACACCGGGGAGCTGTTTTTT
TRBJ2-7,NA,NA,TRBV6-5,CASSLRLVDEQYF,TGTGCCAGCAGTTTACGCCTCGTAGACGAGCAGTACTTC
TRBJ2-7,NA,NA,TRBV7-3,CASSLDWSYEQYF,TGTGCCAGCAGCCTAGACTGGTCCTACGAGCAGTACTTC
TRBJ2-7,NA,TRBD2,TRBV18,CASSPPRGANEQYF,TGTGCCAGCTCACCACCGCGGGGGGCAAACGAGCAGTACTTC
TRBJ1-1,NA,NA,TRBV10-3,CATRGVSDTEAFF,TGTGCCACCCGAGGAGTATCGGACACTGAAGCTTTCTTT
TRBJ1-6,NA,TRBD1,TRBV15,CATSLGQGASPLHF,TGTGCCACCAGCCTCGGACAGGGAGCGTCACCCCTCCACTTT
TRBJ1-2,NA,NA,TRBV28,CASSYREYGYTF,TGTGCCAGCAGTTACAGGGAATATGGCTACACCTTC
TRBJ2-7,NA,TRBD1,TRBV6-5,CASSYSTGGDYEQYF,TGTGCCAGCAGTTACTCGACAGGGGGAGACTACGAGCAGTACTTC
TRBJ1-3,NA,TRBD1,TRBV7-8,CASSRRPGQANSGNTIYF,TGTGCCAGCAGCCGCCGCCCCGGACAGGCAAACTCTGGAAACACCATATATTTT
TRBJ2-5,NA,TRBD1,TRBV27,CASSGTGGFQETQYF,TGTGCCAGCAGTGGGACAGGGGGCTTTCAAGAGACCCAGTACTTC
TRBJ1-2,NA,NA,TRBV5-1,CASSPGMTNYGYTF,TGCGCCAGCAGCCCCGGGATGACTAACTATGGCTACACCTTC
TRBJ2-2,once,NA,TRBV5-4,CASSLAFMGGGTGELFF,TGTGCCAGCAGCTTGGCCTTTATGGGAGGAGGCACCGGGGAGCTGTTTTTT
TRBJ1-6,NA,NA,TRBV6-1,CASSELTGFTYNSPLHF,TGTGCCAGCAGTGAACTTACAGGGTTTACTTATAATTCACCCCTCCACTTT
TRBJ1-2,NA,NA,TRBV5-5,CASSLFRGNYGYTF,TGTGCCAGCAGCTTGTTTCGGGGAAACTATGGCTACACCTTC
TRBJ2-7,once,TRBD2,TRBV20-1,CSARLAVQYF,TGCAGTGCCAGGCTAGCGGTTCAGTACTTC
TRBJ2-7,few,TRBD1,TRBV29-1,CSVVGQGPYEQYF,TGCAGCGTTGTAGGACAGGGTCCATACGAGCAGTACTTC
TRBJ2-2,NA,TRBD2,TRBV9,CASSPRGGQDTGELFF,TGTGCCAGCAGCCCACGGGGGGGCCAGGACACCGGGGAGCTGTTTTTT
TRBJ1-3,NA,TRBD1,TRBV30,CACLQGPGNTIYF,TGTGCCTGCCTACAGGGGCCTGGAAACACCATATATTTT
TRBJ1-1,NA,NA,TRBV15,CATSRPQDTEAFF,TGTGCCACCAGCAGGCCCCAGGATACTGAAGCTTTCTTT
TRBJ1-1,NA,NA,TRBV6-4,CASSATGWATEAFF,TGTGCCAGCAGTGCGACAGGTTGGGCCACTGAAGCTTTCTTT
TRBJ2-7,NA,NA,TRBV11-2,CASSYDTPNYEQYF,TGTGCCAGCAGCTACGACACTCCCAACTACGAGCAGTACTTC
TRBJ2-2,NA,TRBD2,TRBV29-1,CSVEEKGRGNTEELFF,TGCAGCGTTGAAGAGAAAGGGAGGGGAAATACCGAGGAGCTGTTTTTT
TRBJ1-2,NA,TRBD1,TRBV18,CASSPNRGVEGYTF,TGTGCCAGCTCACCCAACAGGGGAGTAGAAGGCTACACCTTC
TRBJ2-1,once,NA,TRBV27,CASAGRRTNEQFF,TGTGCCAGCGCGGGGCGGAGGACCAATGAGCAGTTCTTC
TRBJ2-2,NA,NA,TRBV18,CASSPRTSNTGELFF,TGTGCCAGCTCACCCCGGACATCGAACACCGGGGAGCTGTTTTTT
TRBJ2-5,NA,NA,TRBV7-9,CASSPEVQETQYF,TGTGCCAGCAGCCCGGAGGTCCAAGAGACCCAGTACTTC
TRBJ2-7,NA,TRBD1,TRBV7-8,CASSYRGSYEQYF,TGTGCCAGCAGCTACAGGGGGTCCTACGAGCAGTACTTC